This T cell receptor (beta chain) is from a study of shared clonotypes between healthy human individuals (dated by TCRdb to the early 2020s). Describing the broader study: The cohort included three men and a couple of women between 18 and 49 years of age. The study deeply sequenced blood TCR repertoires of five healthy adults to estimate repertoire size and the extent of clonotype sharing between individuals. Per donor, leukapheresis produced somewhere between about 0.94 and 8.9 billion PBMCs. For each donor, CD4 naive and CD4 memory were each run on three plates, CD8 naive on two plates, and CD8 memory on one plate. To increase sequencing depth and limit assay-specific biases, different laboratories used diverse techniques to prepare libraries and sequence TCR repertoires.

Worth noting for this clone: The clone's antigen remains unknown. The sample holds no much larger clone one base away, and base qualities are not on file.

As encoded in the germline V gene, CDR1 is MNHNS while CDR2 is SASEGT. The CDR3 measures 13 amino acids from cysteine to phenylalanine. Kept here is only the CDR3 DNA, which spans 39 bases and is read in frame from base 1. Cut back by 8 bases and 2 bases, the V and J ends lie 10 bases apart. TCR CDR3 regions were amplified from genomic DNA by multiplex PCR using the deep immunoSEQ assay. Extracted genomic DNA from each cell subset was distributed evenly across all wells of several immunoSEQ 96-well plates, and each plate was treated as a replicate. For sorted subsets, each replicate PCR was loaded with about 0.2 ug genomic DNA, equivalent to approximately 33,000 T cell genomes. Purified libraries were quantified with a Qubit 3.0 fluorometer, sized on a Bioanalyzer 2100, and re-quantified with the KAPA Library Quantification kit. A separate single-read 150-cycle Illumina NextSeq 550 flow cell was used to sequence each immunoSEQ 96-well plate. Turning to the authors' computational methods: The immunoSEQ output contained only junctional sequences without quality scores, so filtering could not match that applied to full-length reads. To assign V/J genes and CDR3, sequences were annotated against IMGT germline references using PyIR, a Python wrapper for IgBLAST v1.9. Reads were removed for weak V/J assignments (E-value above 1e-6), missing CDR3, stop codons, out-of-frame junctions, or ambiguous translated residues. V3J clonotypes were defined as sequences sharing the same inferred V gene, J gene, and CDR3 amino acid sequence. The percentage overlap between two repertoires was calculated by dividing the number of shared unique clonotypes by the size of the smaller repertoire. Repertoire richness was assessed with RTK rarefaction, the Chao1 estimator, and Recon v2.1 estimates of unobserved clonotypes. OLGA was used to compute generation probabilities for all TCRbeta clonotypes that the gDNA method yielded from a few donors. As stored in TCRdb, this immuneACCESS dataset retains in-frame rearrangements with V and J assigned. A fraction of the clones does not appear; measured against another copy, unresolved V genes explain less than half of the discrepancy, and the remainder lacks a known reason. V and J calls plus clone size are reproduced from that table; the DNA served to infer D and trimming. The sample yields roughly 850,000 clones; about 96% were counted once. Clones ranked in the top ten supply over 0.2% of the sample.

CD8 naive samples consisted of CD45RO-negative cells that were positively selected for CCR7, yielding a CD45RA+CCR7+ population without TemRA cells. Healthy HIV-negative adults with no recently reported acute infections or vaccinations were included as donors. Every donor was a Caucasian adult living in Nashville, Tennessee, USA. After blood collection by leukapheresis, PBMCs were isolated using Ficoll-Histopaque density gradient centrifugation and then cryopreserved in the vapor phase of liquid nitrogen. Analytical flow cytometry was used to check the purity and quantity of every magnetically sorted T cell population. Each sorted fraction had its genomic DNA isolated and then quantified by UV absorbance on a Nanodrop 2000c. Study-level results and caveats: Based on pairwise subsampling, the degree of clonotype sharing among donors was expected to be affected by sequencing depth. Sampling was limited to blood, and TCR repertoires in tissue likely differ from TCR repertoires in blood. Because the study included a small number of donors, the genetic and exposure-history diversity represented was limited. Rarefaction of sorted-subset datasets indicated incomplete sequencing despite the large sequencing depth. Across a few donors, approximately 5% of naive CD4, roughly 3.3% of naive CD8, around 2.1% of memory CD4, and approximately 0.4% of memory CD8 clonotypes were shared. Higher generation probabilities were observed for clonotypes shared by all four sorted-subset donors than for non-shared clonotypes. Naive subsets generally had larger estimated clonotype richness than memory subsets did.

The sample consisted of naive CD8+ T cells sorted from blood. The cell subset or site tag for this specimen amounts to: CD45RA+CCR7+. Rearrangement joined TRBV6-1 to TRBJ1-5, with no reliable assignment of the D segment. This TCR derives from a man aged 30 to 39 in good health. The DNA sequence is TGTGCCAGCGCGTTATGGGGCAATCAGCCCCAGCATTTT. Its translation is CASALWGNQPQHF.